This T cell receptor (beta chain) was documented in a study of radiation and T cells in renal cell carcinoma. Sequencing was performed with immunoSEQ multiplex PCR; in TCRdb, only in-frame clones are kept and a portion is missing. The data hold 30,000 to 40,000 clones, with over 70% observed a single time. Germline CDR1 SNHLY, CDR2 FYNNEI. The CDR3 totals 15 residues. With V trimmed by 5 bases and J by 7 bases, 11 bases remained unmatched. Time point described: blood 4 weeks post-SBRT, at nephrectomy. Treatment noted: 15 Gy SBRT to primary tumor, nephrectomy 4 weeks later. The sequenced sample was blood, obtained from a patient whose treatment included radiotherapy and nephrectomy. The TCR sequence derives from a man aged 55 to 70 with renal cell carcinoma. The chain carries TRBV2 and TRBJ2-1; 7 nucleotides align to TRBD1. CDR3 in amino acids: CASSPTLGQRNEQFF. CDR3 nucleotides: TGTGCCAGCAGTCCGACCTTGGGACAGAGGAATGAGCAGTTCTTC. Filled out from reference TRBV2 and TRBJ2-1, the complete variable domain reads EPEVTQTPSHQVTQMGQEVILRCVPISNHLYFYWYRQILGQKVEFLVSFYNNEISEKSEIFDDQFSVERPDGSNFTLKIRSTKLEDSAMYFCASSPTLGQRNEQFFGPGTRLTVL.